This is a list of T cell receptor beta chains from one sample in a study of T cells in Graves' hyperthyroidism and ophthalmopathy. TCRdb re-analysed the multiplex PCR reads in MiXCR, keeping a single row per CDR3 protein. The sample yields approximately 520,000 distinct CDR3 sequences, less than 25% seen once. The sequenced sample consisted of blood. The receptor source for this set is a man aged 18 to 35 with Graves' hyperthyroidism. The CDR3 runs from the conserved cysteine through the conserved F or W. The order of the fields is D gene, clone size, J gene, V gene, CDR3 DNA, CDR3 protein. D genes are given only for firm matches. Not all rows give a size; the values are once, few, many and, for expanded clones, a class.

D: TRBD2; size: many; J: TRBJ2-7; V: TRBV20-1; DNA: TGCAGTGCTAGTGGACTAGCGGGGGGATACGAGCAGTACTTC; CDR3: CSASGLAGGYEQYF
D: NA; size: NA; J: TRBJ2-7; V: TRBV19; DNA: TGTGCCAGTAGTTGGGGGGGCCAGGACGAGCAGTACTTC; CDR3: CASSWGGQDEQYF
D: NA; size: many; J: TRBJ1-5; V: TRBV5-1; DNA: TGCGCCAGCAGCCCGGGACCGTATAGCAATCAGCCCCAGCATTTT; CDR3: CASSPGPYSNQPQHF
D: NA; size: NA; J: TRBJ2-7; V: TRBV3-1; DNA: TGTGCCAGCAGCCAACCCCGGTTTGGGGGTACCGAGCAGTACTTC; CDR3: CASSQPRFGGTEQYF
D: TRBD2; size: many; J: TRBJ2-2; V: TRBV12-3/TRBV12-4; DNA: TGTGCCAGCTGTGGCGCGGGGGGCCGCCCCACCGGGGAGCTGTTTTTT; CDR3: CASCGAGGRPTGELFF
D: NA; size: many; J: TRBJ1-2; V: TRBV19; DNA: TGTGCCAGTGCCAGGGCGGGGAACTATGGCTACACCTTC; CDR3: CASARAGNYGYTF
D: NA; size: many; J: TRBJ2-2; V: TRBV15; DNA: TGTGCCACCAGCAACCCTGCGGGGGCGCCCGGGGAGCTGTTTTTT; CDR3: CATSNPAGAPGELFF
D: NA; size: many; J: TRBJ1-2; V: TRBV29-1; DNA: TGCAGCGTTTGGGACATCGACCAGAACTATGGCTACACCTTC; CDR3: CSVWDIDQNYGYTF
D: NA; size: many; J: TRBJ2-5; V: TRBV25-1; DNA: TGTGCCAGCAGTGAATCGACAGCTCAAGAGACCCAGTACTTC; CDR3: CASSESTAQETQYF
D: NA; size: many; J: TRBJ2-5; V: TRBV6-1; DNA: TGTGCCAGCACCCCGAGGGGAGGGACCCAGTACTTC; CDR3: CASTPRGGTQYF
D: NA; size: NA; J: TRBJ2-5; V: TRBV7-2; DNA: TGTGCCAGCAGCCTCGTAGCCTACCAAGAGACCCAGTACTTC; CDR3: CASSLVAYQETQYF
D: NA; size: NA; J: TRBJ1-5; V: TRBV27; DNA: TGTGCCAGCAGTTTCGGGGGAGGCTTGAACGGCAATCAGCCCCAGCATTTT; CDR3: CASSFGGGLNGNQPQHF
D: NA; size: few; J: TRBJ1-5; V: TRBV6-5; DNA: TGTGCCAGCAGTTACTCGTGGGGCAATCAGCCCCAGCATTTT; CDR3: CASSYSWGNQPQHF
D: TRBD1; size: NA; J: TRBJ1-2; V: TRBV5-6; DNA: TGTGCCAGCAGCGCTAGGACAGGGGGCGTCTATGGCTACACCTTC; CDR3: CASSARTGGVYGYTF
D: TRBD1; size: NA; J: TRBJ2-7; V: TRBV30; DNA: TGTGCCTGGAGTGACGACCTGGACAGGGGATTTTACGAGCAGTACTTC; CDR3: CAWSDDLDRGFYEQYF
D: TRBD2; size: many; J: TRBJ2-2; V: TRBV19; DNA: TGTGCCAGTAGTACCTATCCGGGACTAGCGCGCACCGGGGAGCTGTTTTTT; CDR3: CASSTYPGLARTGELFF
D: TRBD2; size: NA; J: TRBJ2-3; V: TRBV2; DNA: TGTGCCAGCAGTTCGCACGGGGGGGCCGGCACAGATACGCAGTATTTT; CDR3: CASSSHGGAGTDTQYF
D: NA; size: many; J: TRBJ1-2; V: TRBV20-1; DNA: TGCAGTGCTTCCAGGGCAGGGACTAACTATGGCTACACCTTC; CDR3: CSASRAGTNYGYTF
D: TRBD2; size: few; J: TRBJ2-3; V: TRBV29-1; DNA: TGCAGCGTTGTACTAGCGGCAACTAGCACAGATACGCAGTATTTT; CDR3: CSVVLAATSTDTQYF
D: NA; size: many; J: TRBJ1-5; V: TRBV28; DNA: TGTGCCAGCAGTTTGGCAGGAGATTTGAACCAGCCCCAGCATTTT; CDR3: CASSLAGDLNQPQHF
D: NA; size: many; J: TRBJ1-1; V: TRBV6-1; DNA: TGTGCCAGCAAGACAGCCCTGGGAGGTAACACTGAAGCTTTCTTT; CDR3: CASKTALGGNTEAFF
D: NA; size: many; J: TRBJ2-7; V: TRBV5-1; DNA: TGCGCCAGCAGCTTGCTCTCCTCGAGCTCCTACGAGCAGTACTTC; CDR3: CASSLLSSSSYEQYF
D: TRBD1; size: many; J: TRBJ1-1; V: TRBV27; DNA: TGTGCCAGCAGTACCGGGACAGGGGTTAGGAGGAACACTGAAGCTTTCTTT; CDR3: CASSTGTGVRRNTEAFF
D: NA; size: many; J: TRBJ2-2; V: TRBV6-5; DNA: TGTGCCAGCAGTTATACGGTTACCGGGGAGCTGTTTTTT; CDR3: CASSYTVTGELFF
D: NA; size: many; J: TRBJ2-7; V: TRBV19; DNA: TGTGCCAGTAGTAGATCTCAGGGGGAGGCCTACGAGCAGTACTTC; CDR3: CASSRSQGEAYEQYF
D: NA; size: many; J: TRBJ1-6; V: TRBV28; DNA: TGTGCCAGCAGTTTAAATCAGTTTGGGTATAATTCACCCCTCCACTTT; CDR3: CASSLNQFGYNSPLHF
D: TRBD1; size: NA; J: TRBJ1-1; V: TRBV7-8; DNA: TGTGCCAGCAGCATGGACAGGTTGGGCACTGAAGCTTTCTTT; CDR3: CASSMDRLGTEAFF
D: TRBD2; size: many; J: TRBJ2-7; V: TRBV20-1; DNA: TGCAGTGCTATCCGGACTAGTGAGCTCTACGAGCAGTACTTC; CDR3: CSAIRTSELYEQYF
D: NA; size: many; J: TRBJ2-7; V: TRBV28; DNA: TGTGCCAGCAGTCCCGACATGGGGGTATACGAGCAGTACTTC; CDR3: CASSPDMGVYEQYF
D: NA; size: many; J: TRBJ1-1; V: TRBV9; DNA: TGTGCCAGCAGCGTAGTGGCCCTAAACACTGAAGCTTTCTTT; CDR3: CASSVVALNTEAFF
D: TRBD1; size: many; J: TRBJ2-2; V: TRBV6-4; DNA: TGTGCCAGCAGTGACGGAGGGACAGGGGGCACCGGGGAGCTGTTTTTT; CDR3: CASSDGGTGGTGELFF
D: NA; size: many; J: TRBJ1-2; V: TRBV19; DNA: TGTGCCAGTAGCACTATTCCCACACCTAACTATGGCTACACCTTC; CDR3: CASSTIPTPNYGYTF
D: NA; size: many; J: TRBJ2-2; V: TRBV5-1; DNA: TGCGCCAGCAGCTTCACAGGGAACACCGGGGAGCTGTTTTTT; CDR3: CASSFTGNTGELFF
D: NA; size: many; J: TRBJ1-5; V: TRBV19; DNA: TGTGCCAGTAGGACAGTTCTCTATAGCAATCAGCCCCAGCATTTT; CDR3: CASRTVLYSNQPQHF
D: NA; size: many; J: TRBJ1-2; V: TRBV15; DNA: TGTGCCACCAGCAGAGATCCTCTCTATGGCTACACCTTC; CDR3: CATSRDPLYGYTF
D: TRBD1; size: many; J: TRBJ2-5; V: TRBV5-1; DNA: TGTGCCAGCAGCGCCGGGACAGTCCAAGAGACCCAGTACTTC; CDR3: CASSAGTVQETQYF